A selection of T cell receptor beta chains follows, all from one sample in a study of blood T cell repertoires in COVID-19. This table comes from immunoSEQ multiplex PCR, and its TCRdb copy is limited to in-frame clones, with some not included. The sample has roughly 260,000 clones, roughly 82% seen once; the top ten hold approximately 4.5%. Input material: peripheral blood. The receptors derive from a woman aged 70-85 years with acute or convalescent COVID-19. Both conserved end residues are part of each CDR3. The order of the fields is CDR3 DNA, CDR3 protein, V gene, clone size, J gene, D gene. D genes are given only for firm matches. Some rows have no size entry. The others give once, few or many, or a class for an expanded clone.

TGTGCCAGCAGTGAAGGGCAGGGCAATCAGCCCCAGCATTTT,CASSEGQGNQPQHF,TRBV6-1,-,TRBJ1-5,-
TGCAGCGTGGCAACAGGTCGACCTAACACCGGGGAGCTGTTTTTT,CSVATGRPNTGELFF,TRBV29-1,-,TRBJ2-2,-
TGTGCCAGTAGTATTCAACAGATGAACACTGAAGCTTTCTTT,CASSIQQMNTEAFF,TRBV19,-,TRBJ1-1,-
TGTGCCAGCAGCTTAACCGGGGGAACCGGGGAGCTGTTTTTT,CASSLTGGTGELFF,TRBV7-9,-,TRBJ2-2,-
TGTGCCAGCAGCGTAGCAGGGACAGGGTACACCTTC,CASSVAGTGYTF,TRBV9,-,TRBJ1-2,TRBD1
TGTGCCAGCAGCTTAGGGACAGAGAGCTCCTACGAGCAGTACTTC,CASSLGTESSYEQYF,TRBV11-2,-,TRBJ2-7,-
TGCGCCAGCAGCAAGGGAGACTATGGCTACACCTTC,CASSKGDYGYTF,TRBV5-1,-,TRBJ1-2,-
TGTGCCAGCAGCTTGGGACTAGCGGGGGACGAGCAGTACTTC,CASSLGLAGDEQYF,TRBV5-4,-,TRBJ2-7,TRBD2
TGTGCCATCAGTGATTCGGTGGGACAGATAAGCTATGGCTACACCTTC,CAISDSVGQISYGYTF,TRBV10-3,-,TRBJ1-2,TRBD1
TGTGCCAGCAGTCCCCACAGGGATGTCCCCCAGCCCCAGCATTTT,CASSPHRDVPQPQHF,TRBV6-5,-,TRBJ1-5,-
TGTGCCAGCAGGGCCAGTGAGAACACTGAAGCTTTCTTT,CASRASENTEAFF,TRBV2,-,TRBJ1-1,-
TGTGCCGGTAAACAGGGTGGCTACACCTTC,CAGKQGGYTF,TRBV6-5,-,TRBJ1-2,-
TGTGCCGGGGGCCGCCGGAACACTGAAGCTTTCTTT,CAGGRRNTEAFF,TRBV10-3,-,TRBJ1-1,-
TGTGCCGGGCGGGGGGCAGGGCAAACCGGGGAGCTGTTTTTT,CAGRGAGQTGELFF,TRBV30,-,TRBJ2-2,TRBD2
TGTGCCAGCAGCGCAGGGACAGGGATTTCCTACGAGCAGTACTTC,CASSAGTGISYEQYF,TRBV9,few,TRBJ2-7,TRBD1
TGTGCCAGCAGTTACAGGGGCCAGGCCGGGTGGGATCAGCCCCAGCATTTT,CASSYRGQAGWDQPQHF,TRBV6-2/TRBV6-3,-,TRBJ1-5,-
TGTGCCACCAAAAGTGACAGGGGAGACAATCAGCCCCAGCATTTT,CATKSDRGDNQPQHF,TRBV2,-,TRBJ1-5,TRBD1
TGTGCCAGCGTAATAGGGGGCCCCAACACTGAAGCTTTCTTT,CASVIGGPNTEAFF,TRBV2,-,TRBJ1-1,TRBD1
TGTGCCACCAGCAGAGAACAGGGGAGAAACTATGGCTACACCTTC,CATSREQGRNYGYTF,TRBV15,-,TRBJ1-2,TRBD1
TGTGCCAGCAGTGAAGCGAGGTATGGCTACACCTTC,CASSEARYGYTF,TRBV6-1,-,TRBJ1-2,-
TGTGCCAGCAGCTCGGACCGCCCCGGGGATGAAAAACTGTTTTTT,CASSSDRPGDEKLFF,TRBV7-9,-,TRBJ1-4,-
TGTGCCAGCAGCTTGGACAGGGCGCGTTTTCGGTTAACCTACGAGCAGTACTTC,CASSLDRARFRLTYEQYF,TRBV11-2,-,TRBJ2-7,TRBD1
TGTGCCATCAGAGACGCGGTAAGGGGTAATTCACCCCTCCACTTT,CAIRDAVRGNSPLHF,TRBV10-3,-,TRBJ1-6,-
TGCGCCAGCAGCCCCCGGGGGGCTAGCGGGGTACAGGAGCTGTTTTTT,CASSPRGASGVQELFF,TRBV4-3,-,TRBJ2-2,TRBD2
TGTGCCAGCAGCGACGGGACTACAGGGTGGGGCTACACCTTC,CASSDGTTGWGYTF,TRBV6-2/TRBV6-3,-,TRBJ1-2,-
TGTGCCATCAGGTTAAGTTTTGAGGGATACTATGGCTACACCTTC,CAIRLSFEGYYGYTF,TRBV10-3,-,TRBJ1-2,-
TGTGCCAGCAGCTTTCCCGGGGGGATGAGTGGCTACACCTTC,CASSFPGGMSGYTF,TRBV7-9,-,TRBJ1-2,-
TGTGCCAGCAGCTTAGGGGGAGGGCAGGGAAAGAGTCAGCCCCAGCATTTT,CASSLGGGQGKSQPQHF,TRBV7-2,-,TRBJ1-5,-
TGTGCCAGCAGTTCCGGGGGAGGGGCGCAAATCACTGAAGCTTTCTTT,CASSSGGGAQITEAFF,TRBV28,-,TRBJ1-1,-
TGCAGCGTTGAGGTTGAGAGAGGGTTCCGAAAACTGTTTTTT,CSVEVERGFRKLFF,TRBV29-1,-,TRBJ1-4,-
TGTGCCAGCAGCGTTCAGGTGGGAGGGGGTTTTGGCTACACCTTC,CASSVQVGGGFGYTF,TRBV9,-,TRBJ1-2,-
TGTGCCAGTAGCACGGGACTCACTGGGCCCTACGAGCAGTACTTC,CASSTGLTGPYEQYF,TRBV19,-,TRBJ2-7,-
TGCGCCAGCAGCATCGGGACAGGGGATGAAAAACTGTTTTTT,CASSIGTGDEKLFF,TRBV5-1,few,TRBJ1-4,TRBD1
TGTGCCAGCAGTTACTCCCAGGGTGGGCAGTACTTC,CASSYSQGGQYF,TRBV6-2/TRBV6-3,few,TRBJ2-7,-
TGCGCCAGCAGCCAAGAATCAGGTGGGAGTGCTAACTATGGCTACACCTTC,CASSQESGGSANYGYTF,TRBV4-3,-,TRBJ1-2,-
TGTGCCAGCAGTATTAGAGCAGGGAGGGAGACCCAGTACTTC,CASSIRAGRETQYF,TRBV2,-,TRBJ2-5,-
TGTGCCAGCAGCTCTCAGGTTACGCAGTATTTT,CASSSQVTQYF,TRBV7-8,-,TRBJ2-3,-
TGTGCCAGCAGTTCTCACAGGCAAGCTAACTATGGCTACACCTTC,CASSSHRQANYGYTF,TRBV6-5,-,TRBJ1-2,-
TGTGCCAGCCGGGGACAGCCTTCACCCCTCCACTTT,CASRGQPSPLHF,TRBV6-5,-,TRBJ1-6,TRBD1
TGTGCCAGCAGTGAAGCCAGGGGCACCGGGGAGCTGTTTTTT,CASSEARGTGELFF,TRBV6-1,-,TRBJ2-2,-
TGTGCCAGCAGTTCCCTCCGAGCTCCCCAGCATTTT,CASSSLRAPQHF,TRBV28,-,TRBJ1-5,-
TGTGCCACCAGCAGGAGGACAGGGCTCTTGAGGGGCGAGCAGTACTTC,CATSRRTGLLRGEQYF,TRBV15,-,TRBJ2-7,TRBD1
TGTGCCAGCAGCCGAGGATTTAACTATGGCTACACCTTC,CASSRGFNYGYTF,TRBV27,-,TRBJ1-2,-
TGTGCCAGCAGACCGACAGGATGGTGGTCTGGCTACACCTTC,CASRPTGWWSGYTF,TRBV2,-,TRBJ1-2,-
TGTGCCAGCACCCAGGGAACCGGGGGGGCTTTCTTT,CASTQGTGGAFF,TRBV2,-,TRBJ1-1,-
TGTGCCACGACAAGAAAACACCAGGGGCCTGGGGACTATGGCTACACCTTC,CATTRKHQGPGDYGYTF,TRBV19,-,TRBJ1-2,-
TGTGCCAGCAGCCAATCGAGGGTAGCAAACACCGGGGAGCTGTTTTTT,CASSQSRVANTGELFF,TRBV16,-,TRBJ2-2,-
TGTGCCTGGAGCGAGTTGGGCAGGGAGCCCCAGCATTTT,CAWSELGREPQHF,TRBV30,-,TRBJ1-5,-
TGCGCCAGCAGCCAAGGAGATAACGGGTTGGGGCGAGGCGGGGAGCTGTTTTTT,CASSQGDNGLGRGGELFF,TRBV4-3,-,TRBJ2-2,-
TGTGCCAGCAGCCAAGATTTTCTAGCGGGCGTGGATGAGCAGTTCTTC,CASSQDFLAGVDEQFF,TRBV3-1/TRBV3-2,once,TRBJ2-1,TRBD2
TGCGCCAGCAAGTTGGGTTTCGGGACTGAAGCTTTCTTT,CASKLGFGTEAFF,TRBV10-2,few,TRBJ1-1,-
TGTGCCAGCTCACTATTCGTTGGGGAGGTAGCTTTCTTT,CASSLFVGEVAFF,TRBV18,-,TRBJ1-1,-